The present TCR beta chain was sequenced within a study of T cell repertoires in cytomegalovirus infection. The overall study: CMV infection and matching HLA type were both indicated by public TCR beta signatures.

Notes on the study in general: CMV-specific TCR beta clonotypes restricted by HLA-C were the ones dominating the ex vivo response. Carriage of CMV together with the relevant HLA was identifiable through cumulative public TCR beta family frequency.

V was shortened by 5 bases and J by 7 bases, with 18 bases between the two germline ends. In germline, CDR1 is DFQATT, CDR2 SNEGSKA (reference sequence). The CDR3 loop spans 14 amino acids. This clonotype appeared many times. Antigen: not known. One entry per CDR3 protein, called by TCRdb with MiXCR from the reads. The data hold about 140,000 distinct CDR3 sequences, with about 6% observed a single time. This TCR came from a human donor in good health (CMV status not recorded). Some clones in this sample may be carry-over from other donors' samples. The chain recombines TRBV20-1 with TRBJ2-1, with a tentative D call TRBD2 (6 bases). Material for sequencing was PBMCs. In DNA form, the CDR3 reads TGCAGTGCTCCCCTCGGGGCGGGGCGAAATGAGCAGTTCTTC. Translating it yields CSAPLGAGRNEQFF.